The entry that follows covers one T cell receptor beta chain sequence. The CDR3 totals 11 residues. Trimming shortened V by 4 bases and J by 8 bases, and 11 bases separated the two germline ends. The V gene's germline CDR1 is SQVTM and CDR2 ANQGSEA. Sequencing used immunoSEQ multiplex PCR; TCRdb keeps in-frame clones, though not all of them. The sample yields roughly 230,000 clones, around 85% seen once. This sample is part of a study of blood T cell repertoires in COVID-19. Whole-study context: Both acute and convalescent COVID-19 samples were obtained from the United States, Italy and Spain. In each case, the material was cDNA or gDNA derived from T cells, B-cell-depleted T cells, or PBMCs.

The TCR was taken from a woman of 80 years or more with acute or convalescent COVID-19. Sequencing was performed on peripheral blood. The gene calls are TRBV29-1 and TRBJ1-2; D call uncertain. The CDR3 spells CSVGIGGGYTF. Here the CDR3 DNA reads TGCAGCGTTGGGATTGGAGGAGGCTACACCTTC. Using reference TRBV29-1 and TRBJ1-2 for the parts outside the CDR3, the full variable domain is SAVISQKPSRDICQRGTSLTIQCQVDSQVTMMFWYRQQPGQSLTLIATANQGSEATYESGFVIDKFPISRPNLTFSTLTVSNMSPEDSSIYLCSVGIGGGYTFGSGTRLTVV.